This paragraph covers one T cell receptor (beta chain) sequence. A much larger clone sits a single nucleotide away, making a read error possible. V lost 6 bases to trimming and J lost 13 bases, with 22 bases between them. This CDR3 contains 14 residues. Germline assignment: CDR1 SNHLY and CDR2 FYNNEI. TCRdb used MiXCR to reprocess the PCR reads, holding one entry per CDR3 protein. The table shows 15,000 to 20,000 distinct CDR3 sequences, with 44% occurring only once. The sample comes from a study of tumor-infiltrating lymphocytes in oesophageal squamous cell carcinoma. The clonotype comes from a female donor with esophageal squamous cell carcinoma. Sequencing was carried out using blood. The V gene is TRBV2, the J gene TRBJ2-1; D is unclear. CDR3 coding DNA: TGTGCCAGCAGCCCACCCTTGGGCCAAGAGACCCAGTTCTTC. This codes for CASSPPLGQETQFF. Combining the CDR3 with reference TRBV2 and TRBJ2-1 gives the whole variable domain EPEVTQTPSHQVTQMGQEVILRCVPISNHLYFYWYRQILGQKVEFLVSFYNNEISEKSEIFDDQFSVERPDGSNFTLKIRSTKLEDSAMYFCASSPPLGQETQFFGPGTRLTVL.